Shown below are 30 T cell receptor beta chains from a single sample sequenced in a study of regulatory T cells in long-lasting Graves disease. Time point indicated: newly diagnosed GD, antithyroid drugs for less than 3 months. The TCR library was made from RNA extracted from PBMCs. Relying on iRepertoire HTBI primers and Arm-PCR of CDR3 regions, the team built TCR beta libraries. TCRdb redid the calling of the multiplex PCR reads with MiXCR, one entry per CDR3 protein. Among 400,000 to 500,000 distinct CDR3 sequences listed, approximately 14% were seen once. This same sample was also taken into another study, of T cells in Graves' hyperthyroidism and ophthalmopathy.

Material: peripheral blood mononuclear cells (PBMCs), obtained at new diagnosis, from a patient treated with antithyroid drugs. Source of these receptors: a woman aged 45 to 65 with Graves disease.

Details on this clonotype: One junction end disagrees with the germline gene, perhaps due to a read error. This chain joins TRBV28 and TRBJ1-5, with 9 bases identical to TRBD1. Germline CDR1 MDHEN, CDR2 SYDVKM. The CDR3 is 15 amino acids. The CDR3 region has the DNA TGTGCCAGCAGTTTCCCAGGACAGGGGAATCAGCCCCGGCATTTT. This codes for CASSFPGQGNQPRHF.

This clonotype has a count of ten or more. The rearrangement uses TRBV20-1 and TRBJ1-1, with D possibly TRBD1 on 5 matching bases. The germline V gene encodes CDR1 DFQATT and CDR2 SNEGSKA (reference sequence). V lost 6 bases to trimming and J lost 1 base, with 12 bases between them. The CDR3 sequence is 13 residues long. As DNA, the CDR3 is TGCAGTGCCAGACAGCCCGGGAACACTGAAGCTTTCTTT. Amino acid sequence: CSARQPGNTEAFF.

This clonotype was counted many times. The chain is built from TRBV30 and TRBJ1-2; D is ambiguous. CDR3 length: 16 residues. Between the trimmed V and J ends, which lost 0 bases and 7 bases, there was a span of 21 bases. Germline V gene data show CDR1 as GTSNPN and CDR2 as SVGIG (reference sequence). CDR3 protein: CAWSVGVGANAGGYTF. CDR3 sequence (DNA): TGTGCCTGGAGTGTGGGCGTTGGAGCAAATGCAGGTGGCTACACCTTC.

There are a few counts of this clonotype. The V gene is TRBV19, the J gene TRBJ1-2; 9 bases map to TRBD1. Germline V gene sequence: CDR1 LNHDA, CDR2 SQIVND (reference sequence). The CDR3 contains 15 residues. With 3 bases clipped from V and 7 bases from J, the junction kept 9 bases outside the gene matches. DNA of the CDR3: TGTGCCAGTAGTATCCCTGACAGGGGGTCTCTTGGCTACACCTTC. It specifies CASSIPDRGSLGYTF.

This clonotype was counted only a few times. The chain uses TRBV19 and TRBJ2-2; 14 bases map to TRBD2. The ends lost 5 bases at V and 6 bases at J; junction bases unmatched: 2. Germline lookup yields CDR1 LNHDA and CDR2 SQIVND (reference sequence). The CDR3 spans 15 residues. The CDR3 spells CASSGLAGGPGELFF. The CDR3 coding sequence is TGTGCCAGTAGTGGACTAGCGGGAGGCCCCGGGGAGCTGTTTTTT. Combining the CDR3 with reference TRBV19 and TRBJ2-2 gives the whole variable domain DGGITQSPKYLFRKEGQNVTLSCEQNLNHDAMYWYRQDPGQGLRLIYYSQIVNDFQKGDIAEGYSVSREKKESFPLTVTSAQKNPTAFYLCASSGLAGGPGELFFGEGSRLTVL.

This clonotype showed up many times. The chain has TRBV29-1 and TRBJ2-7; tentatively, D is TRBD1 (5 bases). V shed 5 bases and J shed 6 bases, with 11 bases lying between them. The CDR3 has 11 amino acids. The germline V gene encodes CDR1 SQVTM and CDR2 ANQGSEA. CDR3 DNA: TGCAGCGTTCAGTCAGGGTTCGAGCAGTACTTC. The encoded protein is CSVQSGFEQYF.

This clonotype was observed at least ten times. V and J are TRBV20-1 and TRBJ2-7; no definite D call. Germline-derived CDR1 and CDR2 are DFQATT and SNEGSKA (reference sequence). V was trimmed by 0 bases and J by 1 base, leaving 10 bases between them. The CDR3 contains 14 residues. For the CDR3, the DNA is TGCAGTGCTAGAGATAACTTTATATCCTACGAGCAGTACTTC. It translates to CSARDNFISYEQYF.

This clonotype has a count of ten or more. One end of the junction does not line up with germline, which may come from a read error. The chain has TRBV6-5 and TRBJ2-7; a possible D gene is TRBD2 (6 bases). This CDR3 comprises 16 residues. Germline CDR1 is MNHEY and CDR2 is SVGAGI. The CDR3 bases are TGTGCCAACAGTTACTCGCAAAATCCGGGGGCCTACGAGCAGTACTTC. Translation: CANSYSQNPGAYEQYF.

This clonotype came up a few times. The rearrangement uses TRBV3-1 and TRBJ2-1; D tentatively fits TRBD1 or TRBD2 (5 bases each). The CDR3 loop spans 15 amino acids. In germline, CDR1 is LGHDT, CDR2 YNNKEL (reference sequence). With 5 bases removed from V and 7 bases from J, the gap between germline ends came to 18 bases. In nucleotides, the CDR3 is TGTGCCAGCAGCGTAGGGATATTTGGGGGAAATGAGCAGTTCTTC. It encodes CASSVGIFGGNEQFF.

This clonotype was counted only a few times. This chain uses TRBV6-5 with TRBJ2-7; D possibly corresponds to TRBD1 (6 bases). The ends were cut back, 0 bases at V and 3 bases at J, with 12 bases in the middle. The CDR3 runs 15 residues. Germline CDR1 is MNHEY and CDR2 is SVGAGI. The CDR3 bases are TGTGCCAGCAGTTACTCCGCCCGGGACAACTACGAGCAGTACTTC. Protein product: CASSYSARDNYEQYF.

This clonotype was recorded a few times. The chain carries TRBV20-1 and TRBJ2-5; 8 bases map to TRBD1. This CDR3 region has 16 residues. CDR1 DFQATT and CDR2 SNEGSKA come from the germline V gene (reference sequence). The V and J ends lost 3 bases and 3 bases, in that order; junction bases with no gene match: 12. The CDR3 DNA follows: TGCAGTGCTAGCACTGAGTCAGGGGGCTGGAAAGAGACCCAGTACTTC. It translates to CSASTESGGWKETQYF.

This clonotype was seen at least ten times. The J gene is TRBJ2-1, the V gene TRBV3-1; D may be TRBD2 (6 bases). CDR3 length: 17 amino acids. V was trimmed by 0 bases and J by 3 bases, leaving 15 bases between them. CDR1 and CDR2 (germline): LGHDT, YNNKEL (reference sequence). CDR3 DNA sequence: TGTGCCAGCAGCCAAGATCCCCCGACTAGTATCTACAATGAGCAGTTCTTC. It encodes CASSQDPPTSIYNEQFF.

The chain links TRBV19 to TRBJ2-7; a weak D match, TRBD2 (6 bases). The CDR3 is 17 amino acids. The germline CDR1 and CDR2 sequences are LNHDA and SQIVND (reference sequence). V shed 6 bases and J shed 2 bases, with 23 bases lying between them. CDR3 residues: CASRRSSAGYSTYEQYF. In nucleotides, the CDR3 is TGTGCCAGTAGACGTAGCTCTGCGGGATACTCTACCTACGAGCAGTACTTC.

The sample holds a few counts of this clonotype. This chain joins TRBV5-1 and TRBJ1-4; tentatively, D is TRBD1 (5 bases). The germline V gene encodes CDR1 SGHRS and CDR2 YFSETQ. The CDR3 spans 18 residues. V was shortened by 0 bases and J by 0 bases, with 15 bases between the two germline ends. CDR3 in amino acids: CASSLDGAGLATNEKLFF. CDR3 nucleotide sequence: TGCGCCAGCAGCTTGGATGGGGCCGGACTTGCAACTAATGAAAAACTGTTTTTT. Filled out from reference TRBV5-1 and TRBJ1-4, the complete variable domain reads KAGVTQTPRYLIKTRGQQVTLSCSPISGHRSVSWYQQTPGQGLQFLFEYFSETQRNKGNFPGRFSGRQFSNSRSEMNVSTLELGDSALYLCASSLDGAGLATNEKLFFGSGTQLSVL.

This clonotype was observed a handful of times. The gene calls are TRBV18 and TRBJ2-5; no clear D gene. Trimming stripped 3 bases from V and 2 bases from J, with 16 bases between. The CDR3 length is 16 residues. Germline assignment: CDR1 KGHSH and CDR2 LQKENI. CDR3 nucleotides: TGTGCCAGCTCACCGTTGGGATCCCCGGCTCAAGAGACCCAGTACTTC. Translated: CASSPLGSPAQETQYF.

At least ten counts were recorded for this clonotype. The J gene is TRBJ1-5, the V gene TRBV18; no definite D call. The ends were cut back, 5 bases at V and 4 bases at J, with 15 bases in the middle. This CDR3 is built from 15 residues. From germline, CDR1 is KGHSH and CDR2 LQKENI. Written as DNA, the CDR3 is TGTGCCAGCTCAGCCAGATCCGACGCAAATCAGCCCCAGCATTTT. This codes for CASSARSDANQPQHF.

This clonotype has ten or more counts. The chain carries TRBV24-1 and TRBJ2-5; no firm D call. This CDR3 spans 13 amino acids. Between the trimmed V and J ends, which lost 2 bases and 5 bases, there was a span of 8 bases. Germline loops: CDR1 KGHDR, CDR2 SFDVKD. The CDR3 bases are TGTGCCACCAGTGATTCAAAGGCGGAGACCCAGTACTTC. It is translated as CATSDSKAETQYF.

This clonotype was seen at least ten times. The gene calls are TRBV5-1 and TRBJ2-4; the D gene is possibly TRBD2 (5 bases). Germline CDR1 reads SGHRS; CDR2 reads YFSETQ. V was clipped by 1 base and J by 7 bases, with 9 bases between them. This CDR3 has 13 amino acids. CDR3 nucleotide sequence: TGCGCCAGCAGCTTGTTGGAGGCGAACATTCAGTACTTC. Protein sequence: CASSLLEANIQYF.

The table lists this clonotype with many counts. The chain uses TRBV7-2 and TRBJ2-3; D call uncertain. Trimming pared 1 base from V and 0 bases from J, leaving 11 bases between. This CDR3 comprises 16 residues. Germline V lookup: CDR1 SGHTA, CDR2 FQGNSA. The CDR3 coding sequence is TGTGCCAGCAGCTTAGGGTGGTGGGGAAGCACAGATACGCAGTATTTT. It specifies CASSLGWWGSTDTQYF.

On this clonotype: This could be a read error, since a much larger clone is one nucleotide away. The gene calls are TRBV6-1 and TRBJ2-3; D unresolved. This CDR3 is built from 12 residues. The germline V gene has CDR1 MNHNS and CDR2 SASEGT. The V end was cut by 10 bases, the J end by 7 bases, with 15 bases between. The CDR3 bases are TGTGCCACCTGGCCCAGTGGCTATACGCAGTATTTT. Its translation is CATWPSGYTQYF.

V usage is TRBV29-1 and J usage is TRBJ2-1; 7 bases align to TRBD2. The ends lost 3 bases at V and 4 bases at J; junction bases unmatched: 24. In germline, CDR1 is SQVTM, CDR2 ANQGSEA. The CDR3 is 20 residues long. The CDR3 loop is CSVDWLAQAWASGTYNEQFF. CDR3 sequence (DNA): TGCAGCGTTGATTGGTTAGCCCAGGCGTGGGCTAGCGGAACTTACAATGAGCAGTTCTTC.

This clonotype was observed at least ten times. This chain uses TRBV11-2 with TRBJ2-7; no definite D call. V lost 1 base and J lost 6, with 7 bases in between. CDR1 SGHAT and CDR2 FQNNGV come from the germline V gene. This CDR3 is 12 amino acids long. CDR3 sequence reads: CASSLVVLEQYF. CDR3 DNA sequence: TGTGCCAGCAGCTTAGTAGTCCTCGAGCAGTACTTC.

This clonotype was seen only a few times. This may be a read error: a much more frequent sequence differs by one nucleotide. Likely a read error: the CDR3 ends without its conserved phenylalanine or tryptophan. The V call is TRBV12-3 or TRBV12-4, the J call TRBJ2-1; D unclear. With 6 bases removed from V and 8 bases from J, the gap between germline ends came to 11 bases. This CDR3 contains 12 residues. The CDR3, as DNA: TGTGCCAGCAGCCCAAGCTATCATGAGCAGTTCTCC. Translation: CASSPSYHEQFS.

CDR3 nucleotide sequence: TGTGCCAGTAGCGACGCGGGACTAGCTTACAATGAGCAGTTCTTC. It codes for CASSDAGLAYNEQFF. The chain couples TRBV19 to TRBJ2-1, with 9 bases matching TRBD2. J was trimmed by 4 bases and V by 6 bases; bases with no gene match: 7. The germline V gene encodes CDR1 LNHDA and CDR2 SQIVND (reference sequence). There are 15 residues in the CDR3. Variable domain in full (rest from reference TRBV19 and TRBJ2-1): DGGITQSPKYLFRKEGQNVTLSCEQNLNHDAMYWYRQDPGQGLRLIYYSQIVNDFQKGDIAEGYSVSREKKESFPLTVTSAQKNPTAFYLCASSDAGLAYNEQFFGPGTRLTVL.

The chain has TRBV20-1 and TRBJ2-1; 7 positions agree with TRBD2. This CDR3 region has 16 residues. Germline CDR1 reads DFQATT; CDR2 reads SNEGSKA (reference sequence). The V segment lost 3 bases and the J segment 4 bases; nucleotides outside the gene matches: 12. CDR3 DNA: TGCAGTGCTAGGCCGTCGGCGGGAGCGGGGTACAATGAGCAGTTCTTC. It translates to CSARPSAGAGYNEQFF.

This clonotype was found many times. Here the CDR3 DNA reads TGTGCCAGCGCTTCCGGAGCCCCCACAGATACGCAGTATTTT. Its protein is CASASGAPTDTQYF. V is TRBV28 and J is TRBJ2-3; D is undetermined. Trimming stripped 8 bases from V and 2 bases from J, with 14 bases between. The V gene's germline CDR1 is MDHEN and CDR2 SYDVKM. This CDR3 is built from 14 residues.

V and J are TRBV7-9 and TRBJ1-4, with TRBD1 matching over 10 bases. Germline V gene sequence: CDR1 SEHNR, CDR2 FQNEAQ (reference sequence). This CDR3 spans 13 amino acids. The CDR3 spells CADGTGANEKLFF. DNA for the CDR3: TGTGCGGACGGGACAGGGGCTAATGAAAAACTGTTTTTT.

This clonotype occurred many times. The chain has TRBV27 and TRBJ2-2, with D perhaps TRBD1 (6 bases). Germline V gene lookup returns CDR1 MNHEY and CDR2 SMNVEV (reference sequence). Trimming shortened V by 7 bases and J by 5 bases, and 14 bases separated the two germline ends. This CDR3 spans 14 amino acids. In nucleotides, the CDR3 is TGTGCCAGCATCCCCTTGAGGGGGACCGGGGAGCTGTTTTTT. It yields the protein CASIPLRGTGELFF.

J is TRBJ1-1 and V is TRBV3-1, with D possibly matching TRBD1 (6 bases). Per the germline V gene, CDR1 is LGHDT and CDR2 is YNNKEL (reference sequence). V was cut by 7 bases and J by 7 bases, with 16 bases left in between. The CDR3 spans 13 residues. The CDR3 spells CASMTNQGSEAFF. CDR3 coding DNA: TGTGCCAGCATGACCAATCAGGGGAGTGAAGCTTTCTTT.

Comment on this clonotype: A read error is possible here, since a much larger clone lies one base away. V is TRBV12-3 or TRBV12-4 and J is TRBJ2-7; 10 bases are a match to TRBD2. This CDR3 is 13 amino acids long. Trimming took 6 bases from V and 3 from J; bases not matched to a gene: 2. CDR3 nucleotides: TGTGCCAGCAGCACTAGCGGGATCTACGAGCAGTACTTC. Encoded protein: CASSTSGIYEQYF.